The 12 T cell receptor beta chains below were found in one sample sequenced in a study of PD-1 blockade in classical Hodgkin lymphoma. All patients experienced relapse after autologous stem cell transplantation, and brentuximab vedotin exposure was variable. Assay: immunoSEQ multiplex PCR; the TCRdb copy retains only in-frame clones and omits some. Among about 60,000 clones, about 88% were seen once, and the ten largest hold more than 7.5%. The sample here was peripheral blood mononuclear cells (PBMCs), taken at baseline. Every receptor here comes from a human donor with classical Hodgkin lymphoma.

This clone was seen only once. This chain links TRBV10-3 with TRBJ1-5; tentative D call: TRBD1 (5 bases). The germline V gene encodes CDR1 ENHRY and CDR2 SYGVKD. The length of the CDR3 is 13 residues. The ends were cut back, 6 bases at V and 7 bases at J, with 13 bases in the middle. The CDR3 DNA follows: TGTGCCATCAGCGACAGTACTGGGCAGCCCCAGCATTTT. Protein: CAISDSTGQPQHF.

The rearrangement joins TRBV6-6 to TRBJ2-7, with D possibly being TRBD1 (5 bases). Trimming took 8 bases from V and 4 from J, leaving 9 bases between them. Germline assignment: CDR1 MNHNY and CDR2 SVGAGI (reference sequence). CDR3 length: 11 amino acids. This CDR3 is CASFQGYEQYF. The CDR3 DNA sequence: TGTGCCAGCTTCCAGGGTTACGAGCAGTACTTC.

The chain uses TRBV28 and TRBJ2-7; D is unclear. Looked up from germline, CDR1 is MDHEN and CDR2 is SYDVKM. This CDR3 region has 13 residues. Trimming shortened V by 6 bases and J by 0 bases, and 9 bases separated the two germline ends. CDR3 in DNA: TGTGCCAGCAGGACACGGAACTCCTACGAGCAGTACTTC. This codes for CASRTRNSYEQYF.

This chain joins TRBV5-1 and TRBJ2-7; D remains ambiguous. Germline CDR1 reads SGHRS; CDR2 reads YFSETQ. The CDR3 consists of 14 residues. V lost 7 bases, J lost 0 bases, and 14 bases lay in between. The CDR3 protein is CASRVAPTSYEQYF. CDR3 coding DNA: TGCGCCAGCCGCGTGGCCCCCACCTCCTACGAGCAGTACTTC. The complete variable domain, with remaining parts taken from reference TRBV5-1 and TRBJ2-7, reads KAGVTQTPRYLIKTRGQQVTLSCSPISGHRSVSWYQQTPGQGLQFLFEYFSETQRNKGNFPGRFSGRQFSNSRSEMNVSTLELGDSALYLCASRVAPTSYEQYFGPGTRLTVT.

The CDR3 spells CASSLEEGAREQYF. CDR3 nucleotide sequence: TGTGCCAGCAGCTTAGAGGAGGGGGCGCGCGAGCAGTACTTC. This rearrangement joins TRBV13 to TRBJ2-7, with TRBD1 as a possible D gene (7 bases). With 1 base removed from V and 6 bases from J, the gap between germline ends came to 13 bases. The length of the CDR3 is 14 residues. The germline CDR1 and CDR2 sequences are PRHDT and FYEKMQ (reference sequence).

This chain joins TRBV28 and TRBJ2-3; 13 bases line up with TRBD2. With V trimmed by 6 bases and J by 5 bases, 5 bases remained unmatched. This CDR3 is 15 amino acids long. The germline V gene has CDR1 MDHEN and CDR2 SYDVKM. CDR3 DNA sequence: TGTGCCAGCAGCCTGACTAGCGGGGGGTTAGATACGCAGTATTTT. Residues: CASSLTSGGLDTQYF.

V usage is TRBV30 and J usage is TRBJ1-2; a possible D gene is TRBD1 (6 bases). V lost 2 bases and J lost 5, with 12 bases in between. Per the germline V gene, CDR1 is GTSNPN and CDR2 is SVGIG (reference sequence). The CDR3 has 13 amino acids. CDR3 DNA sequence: TGTGCCTGGAGTCCACAGGGTCGGTATGGCTACACCTTC. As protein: CAWSPQGRYGYTF.

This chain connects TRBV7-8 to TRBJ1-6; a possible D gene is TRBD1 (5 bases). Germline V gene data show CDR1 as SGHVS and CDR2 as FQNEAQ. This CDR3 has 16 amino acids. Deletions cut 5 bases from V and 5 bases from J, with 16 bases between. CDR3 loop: CASSLPPGGNNSPLHF. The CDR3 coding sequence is TGTGCCAGCAGCCTTCCGCCCGGGGGAAATAATTCACCCCTCCACTTT.

CDR3 sequence (DNA): TGTGCCAGCAGCCCCGGTAGCTCCTACGAGCAGTACTTC. Protein product: CASSPGSSYEQYF. The chain couples TRBV6-5 to TRBJ2-7; D ambiguous. The CDR3 sequence is 13 residues long. Trimming stripped 6 bases from V and 0 bases from J, with 9 bases between. Germline loops: CDR1 MNHEY, CDR2 SVGAGI.

The CDR3, as DNA: TGTGCCAGCAGCCAAGGTCGGGCGGAGCAGTTCTTC. Translated: CASSQGRAEQFF. V gene TRBV14 combines with J gene TRBJ2-1; D remains ambiguous. The V gene's germline CDR1 is SGHDN and CDR2 FVKESK. V was pared by 1 base and J by 10 bases, with 8 bases between. The CDR3 has 12 amino acids.

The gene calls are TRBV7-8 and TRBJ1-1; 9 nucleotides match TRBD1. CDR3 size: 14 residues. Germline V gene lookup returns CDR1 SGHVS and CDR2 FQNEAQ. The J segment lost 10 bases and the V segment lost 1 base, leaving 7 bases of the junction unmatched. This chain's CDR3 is CASSLVIGTGLAFF. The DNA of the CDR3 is TGTGCCAGCAGCTTAGTTATCGGGACAGGGTTAGCTTTCTTT.

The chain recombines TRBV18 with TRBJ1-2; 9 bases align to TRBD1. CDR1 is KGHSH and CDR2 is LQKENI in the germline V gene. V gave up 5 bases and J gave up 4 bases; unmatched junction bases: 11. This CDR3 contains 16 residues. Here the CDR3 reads CASSTSTTGGTYGYTF. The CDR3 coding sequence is TGTGCCAGCTCAACCTCTACGACAGGGGGTACCTATGGCTACACCTTC.